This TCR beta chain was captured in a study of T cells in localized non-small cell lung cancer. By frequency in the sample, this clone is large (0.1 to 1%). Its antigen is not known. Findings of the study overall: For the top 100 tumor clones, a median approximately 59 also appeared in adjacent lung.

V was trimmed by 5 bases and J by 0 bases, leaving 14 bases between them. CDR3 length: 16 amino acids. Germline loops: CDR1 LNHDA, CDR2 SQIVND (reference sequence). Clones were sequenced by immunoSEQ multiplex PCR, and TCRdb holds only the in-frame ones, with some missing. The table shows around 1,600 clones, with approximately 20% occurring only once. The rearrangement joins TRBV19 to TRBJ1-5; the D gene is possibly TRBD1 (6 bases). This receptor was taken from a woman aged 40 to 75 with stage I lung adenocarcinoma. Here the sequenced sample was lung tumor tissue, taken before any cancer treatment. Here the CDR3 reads CASSPRTDYSNQPQHF. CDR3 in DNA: TGTGCCAGTAGTCCCCGGACAGATTATAGCAATCAGCCCCAGCATTTT.